Each of the 10 T cell receptor beta chains below was sequenced from the same sample in a study of radiation and T cells in renal cell carcinoma. Time point defined: baseline pretreatment blood. Described treatment: 15 Gy SBRT to primary tumor, nephrectomy 4 weeks later. The table came from immunoSEQ multiplex PCR; TCRdb's copy has only in-frame clones and leaves some out. This sample has 55,000 to 65,000 clones, with 65% to 80% found just once. The sample consisted of blood, taken from a patient whose treatment included radiotherapy and nephrectomy. These receptor sequences come from a man in his fifties or sixties with renal cell carcinoma.

This clone was seen a few times. The V and J genes are TRBV5-1 and TRBJ2-3; 8 bases map to TRBD1. With V trimmed by 4 bases and J by 0 bases, 1 base remained unmatched. The CDR3 covers 14 residues. CDR1 and CDR2 from the germline V gene are SGHRS and YFSETQ. CDR3 loop: CASSRDRSTDTQYF. The CDR3 region has the DNA TGCGCCAGCAGCCGGGACAGGAGCACAGATACGCAGTATTTT.

The chain couples TRBV5-6 to TRBJ2-3, with unresolved D. V lost 4 bases, J lost 3 bases, and 12 bases lay in between. The length of the CDR3 is 14 residues. Germline lookup yields CDR1 SGHDT and CDR2 YYEEEE. The CDR3 loop is CASSPQLRTDTQYF. In DNA, the CDR3 is TGTGCCAGCAGCCCCCAGTTGCGTACAGATACGCAGTATTTT.

This clone was counted a single time. The genes are TRBV6-1 and TRBJ2-7; the match to TRBD2 covers 11 bases. CDR1 MNHNS and CDR2 SASEGT come from the germline V gene. J lost 3 bases, V lost 2 bases, and 3 bases had no gene match. This CDR3 has 15 amino acids. In nucleotides, the CDR3 is TGTGCCAGCAGTGAACTAGCGGGAGGTAACTACGAGCAGTACGTC. It specifies CASSELAGGNYEQYV.

The chain uses TRBV5-1 and TRBJ2-5; the D gene is possibly TRBD2 (5 bases). Looked up from germline, CDR1 is SGHRS and CDR2 is YFSETQ. Between the trimmed V and J ends, which lost 7 bases and 7 bases, there was a span of 23 bases. CDR3 size: 15 residues. The CDR3 is CASAFSDEAGGTQYF. CDR3 DNA sequence: TGCGCCAGCGCGTTCTCAGACGAGGCGGGTGGGACCCAGTACTTC.

This clone has only a few counts. The chain uses TRBV6-6 and TRBJ2-2; D remains ambiguous. Germline assignment: CDR1 MNHNY and CDR2 SVGAGI (reference sequence). Between the trimmed V and J ends, which lost 7 bases and 8 bases, there was a span of 11 bases. This CDR3 contains 12 residues. The DNA for the CDR3 is TGTGCCAGCAACTGGGCTTCGGGGGAGCTGTTTTTT. This codes for CASNWASGELFF.

This chain connects TRBV5-1 to TRBJ1-1; 9 nucleotides agree with TRBD1. Trimming removed 5 bases from V and 1 base from J; junction bases left unmatched: 9. The CDR3 length is 16 residues. Germline loops: CDR1 SGHRS, CDR2 YFSETQ. In DNA form, the CDR3 reads TGCGCCAGCAGGCCCGGGACAGGGCGCCGGAACACTGAAGCTTTCTTT. Its translation is CASRPGTGRRNTEAFF. The full variable domain, its missing parts supplied by reference TRBV5-1 and TRBJ1-1, is KAGVTQTPRYLIKTRGQQVTLSCSPISGHRSVSWYQQTPGQGLQFLFEYFSETQRNKGNFPGRFSGRQFSNSRSEMNVSTLELGDSALYLCASRPGTGRRNTEAFFGQGTRLTVV.

J is TRBJ2-7 and V is TRBV15, with D possibly TRBD1 on 5 matching bases. CDR1 and CDR2 (germline): LNHNV, YYDKDF (reference sequence). The CDR3 loop spans 15 amino acids. V was pared by 0 bases and J by 2 bases, with 11 bases between. CDR3 sequence: CATSRDSRATYEQYF. CDR3 DNA: TGTGCCACCAGCAGAGATTCCAGGGCCACCTACGAGCAGTACTTC.

On this clone: This sample includes further DNA sequences coding for the same CDR3. This chain uses TRBV7-2 with TRBJ1-1, with D unclear. V was clipped by 3 bases and J by 1 base, with 6 bases between them. This CDR3 is built from 13 residues. Germline lookup yields CDR1 SGHTA and CDR2 FQGNSA. For the CDR3, the DNA is TGTGCCAGCAGCTTCGACGGGAACACTGAAGCTTTCTTT. It encodes CASSFDGNTEAFF.

The CDR3: CSVVTIAAFF. As DNA, the CDR3 is TGCAGCGTTGTTACAATTGCGGCTTTCTTT. The chain couples TRBV29-1 to TRBJ1-1, with D unresolved. This CDR3 region has 10 residues. V lost 4 bases to trimming and J lost 11 bases, with 11 bases between them. Germline CDR1 is SQVTM and CDR2 is ANQGSEA.

The chain has TRBV7-6 and TRBJ1-1; TRBD1 is a possible D gene (5 bases). V dropped 3 bases and J dropped 5 bases, with 13 bases sitting between them. Germline CDR1 SGHVS, CDR2 FNYEAQ. This CDR3 has 14 amino acids. The CDR3 DNA follows: TGTGCCAGCAGCTTGGACTCCGGGACGACTGAAGCTTTCTTT. This codes for CASSLDSGTTEAFF.